This T cell receptor (beta chain) was found in a study of OX40 agonist ivuxolimab in advanced cancers. Background on the study: Every 2 weeks, patients received ivuxolimab intravenously, dosed at 0.01 to 10 mg/kg.

A remark on this clone: Its antigen is not known.

Sampling times: baseline, cycle 4 day 1, cycle 7 day 1. This table comes from immunoSEQ multiplex PCR, and its TCRdb copy is limited to in-frame clones, with some not included. The sample comprises tens of thousands of clones, around 84% of which are singletons, and 1.5% to 2% rests with the top ten. Study-level results: More expanded clones were seen, on average, in CD8+ T cells than in CD4+.

The sample consisted of CD4+ or CD8+ T cells sorted from blood, taken in a trial of the OX40 agonist ivuxolimab. The source of this sequence is an adult with an advanced solid tumor such as melanoma, head and neck, liver or kidney cancer.

The CDR3 sequence is CASSLEANHGYTF. DNA for the CDR3: TGTGCCAGCAGCTTAGAGGCAAACCATGGCTACACCTTC. This chain uses TRBV7-9 with TRBJ1-2; no definite D call. There are 13 residues in the CDR3. V was cut by 1 base and J by 6 bases, with 9 bases left in between. Germline CDR1 reads SEHNR; CDR2 reads FQNEAQ (reference sequence).